This TCR beta chain was profiled in a study of blood T cell repertoires in COVID-19. Across the whole study: Sites in the United States, Italy and Spain provided acute and convalescent COVID-19 samples.

This table comes from immunoSEQ multiplex PCR, and its TCRdb copy is limited to in-frame clones, with some not included. The sample gives some 220,000 clones, about four fifths of which show up once; approximately 1.4% is in the top ten. Germline V CDR1 and CDR2: MGHRA, YSYEKL. The CDR3 spans 15 residues. V gave up 4 bases and J gave up 2 bases, with 15 bases separating them. The V gene is TRBV4-1, the J gene TRBJ2-7; maybe TRBD2 (6 bases). Material: PBMCs or T cells enriched from blood (not recorded which). The source is a woman aged 35 to 49 with acute COVID-19. The CDR3, as DNA: TGCGCCAGCAGCCCGCCCCGGGACTCCCCCTACGAGCAGTACTTC. This translates into CASSPPRDSPYEQYF.